This T cell receptor (beta chain) was retrieved from a study of blood T cell repertoires in COVID-19. Study at large: COVID-19 samples, acute and convalescent, were from the United States, Italy and Spain. In each case, the material was cDNA or gDNA derived from T cells, B-cell-depleted T cells, or PBMCs.

Original analysis: Nucleated cell counts were estimated from reference gene primer amplification. The data were produced by immunoSEQ multiplex PCR, yet TCRdb's version contains in-frame clones alone and is incomplete. The D gene and trimming were derived from the DNA, and the V and J assignments and clone size from that table. The sample holds approximately 240,000 clones, roughly 84% seen once. The CDR3 spans 16 residues. Trimming cost V 0 bases and J 7 bases, with 15 bases left between them. CDR1 and CDR2 (germline): KGHSH, LQKENI. The chain joins TRBV18 to TRBJ1-4; no reliable D call. The sequenced sample was peripheral blood. The sequence came from a woman in her forties with active or convalescent COVID-19. The CDR3, as DNA: TGTGCCAGCTCACCACCCTCCTCCCTTGAAGCTGAAAAACTGTTTTTT. Translation: CASSPPSSLEAEKLFF. The complete variable domain, with remaining parts taken from reference TRBV18 and TRBJ1-4, reads NAGVMQNPRHLVRRRGQEARLRCSPMKGHSHVYWYRQLPEEGLKFMVYLQKENIIDESGMPKERFSAEFPKEGPSILRIQQVVRGDSAAYFCASSPPSSLEAEKLFFGSGTQLSVL.